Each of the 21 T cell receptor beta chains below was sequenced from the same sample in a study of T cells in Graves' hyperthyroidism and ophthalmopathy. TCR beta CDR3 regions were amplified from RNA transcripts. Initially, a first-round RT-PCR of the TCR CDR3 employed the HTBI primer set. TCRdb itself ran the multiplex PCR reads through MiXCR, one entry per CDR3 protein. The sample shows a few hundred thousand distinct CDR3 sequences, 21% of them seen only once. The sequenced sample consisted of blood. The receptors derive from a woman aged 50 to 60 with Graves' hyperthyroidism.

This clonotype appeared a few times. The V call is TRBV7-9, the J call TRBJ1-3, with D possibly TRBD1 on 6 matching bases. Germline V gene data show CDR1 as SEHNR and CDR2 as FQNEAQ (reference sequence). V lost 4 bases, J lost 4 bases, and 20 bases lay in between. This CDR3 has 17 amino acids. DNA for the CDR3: TGTGCCAGCAGCTCTCACTGGGGGCAGGGTGGCGGAAACACCATATATTTT. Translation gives CASSSHWGQGGGNTIYF.

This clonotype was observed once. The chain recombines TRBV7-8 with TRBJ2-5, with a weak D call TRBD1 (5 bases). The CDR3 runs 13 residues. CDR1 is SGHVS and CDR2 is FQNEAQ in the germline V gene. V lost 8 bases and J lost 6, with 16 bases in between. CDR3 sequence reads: CASEPRDSKTQYF. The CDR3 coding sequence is TGTGCCAGCGAACCCAGGGATTCGAAGACCCAGTACTTC.

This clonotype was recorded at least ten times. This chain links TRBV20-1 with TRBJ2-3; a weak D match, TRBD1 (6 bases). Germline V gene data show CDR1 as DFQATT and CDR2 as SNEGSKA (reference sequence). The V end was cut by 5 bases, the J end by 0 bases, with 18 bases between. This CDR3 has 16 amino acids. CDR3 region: CSAQSPTGTSTDTQYF. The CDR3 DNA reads TGCAGTGCTCAATCTCCGACAGGAACTAGCACAGATACGCAGTATTTT.

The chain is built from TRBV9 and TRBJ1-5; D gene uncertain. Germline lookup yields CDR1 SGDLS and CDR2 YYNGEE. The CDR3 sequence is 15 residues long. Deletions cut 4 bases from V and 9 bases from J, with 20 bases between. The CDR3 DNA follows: TGTGCCAGCAGCCCCTTAGGTACGACCAATTCGCCCCAGCATTTT. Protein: CASSPLGTTNSPQHF.

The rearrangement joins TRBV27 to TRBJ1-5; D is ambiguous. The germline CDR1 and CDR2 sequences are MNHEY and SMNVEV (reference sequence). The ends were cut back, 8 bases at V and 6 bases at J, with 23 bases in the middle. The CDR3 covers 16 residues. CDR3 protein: CASATRFPRSSQPQHF. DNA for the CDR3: TGTGCCAGCGCAACGCGCTTCCCCAGGTCGAGTCAGCCCCAGCATTTT.

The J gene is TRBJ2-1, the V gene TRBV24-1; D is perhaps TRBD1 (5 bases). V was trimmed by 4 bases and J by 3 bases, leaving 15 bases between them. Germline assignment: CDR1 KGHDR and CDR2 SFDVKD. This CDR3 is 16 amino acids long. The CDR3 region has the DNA TGTGCCACCAGTGAGAGACAGTCACGCTACTACAATGAGCAGTTCTTC. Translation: CATSERQSRYYNEQFF.

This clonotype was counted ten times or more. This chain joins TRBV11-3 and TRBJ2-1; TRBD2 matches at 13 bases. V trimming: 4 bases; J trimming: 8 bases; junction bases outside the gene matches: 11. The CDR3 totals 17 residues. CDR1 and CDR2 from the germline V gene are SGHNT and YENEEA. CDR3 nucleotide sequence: TGTGCCAGCAGCTCGGGACTAGCGGGACTCTCCGGGGATGAGCAGTTCTTC. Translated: CASSSGLAGLSGDEQFF.

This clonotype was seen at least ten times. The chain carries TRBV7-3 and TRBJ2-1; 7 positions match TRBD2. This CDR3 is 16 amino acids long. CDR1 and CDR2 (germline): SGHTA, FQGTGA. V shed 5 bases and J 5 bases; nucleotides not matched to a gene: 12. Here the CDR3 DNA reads TGTGCCAGCAGCCTGGCCTCCGGGGGGACTCACAATGAGCAGTTCTTC. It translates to CASSLASGGTHNEQFF.

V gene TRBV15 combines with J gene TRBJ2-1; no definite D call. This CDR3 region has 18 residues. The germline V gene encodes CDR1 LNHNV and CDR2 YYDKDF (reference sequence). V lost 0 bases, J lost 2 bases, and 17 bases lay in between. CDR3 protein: CATSRDPTGAVAYNEQFF. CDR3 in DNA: TGTGCCACCAGCAGAGATCCGACCGGAGCAGTCGCCTACAATGAGCAGTTCTTC.

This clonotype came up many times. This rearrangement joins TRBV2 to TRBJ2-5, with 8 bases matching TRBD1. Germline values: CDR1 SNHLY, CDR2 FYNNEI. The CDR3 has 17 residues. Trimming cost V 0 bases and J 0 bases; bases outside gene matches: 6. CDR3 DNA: TGTGCCAGCAGTGAAGCGCTTACAGGGGGGTACCAAGAGACCCAGTACTTC. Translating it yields CASSEALTGGYQETQYF. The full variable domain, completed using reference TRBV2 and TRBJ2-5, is EPEVTQTPSHQVTQMGQEVILRCVPISNHLYFYWYRQILGQKVEFLVSFYNNEISEKSEIFDDQFSVERPDGSNFTLKIRSTKLEDSAMYFCASSEALTGGYQETQYFGPGTRLLVL.

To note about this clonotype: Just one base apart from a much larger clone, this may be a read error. Here the CDR3 DNA reads TGTGCCTCCAGTGTTGGGACTAGCGGCTACAATGAGCAGTTCTTC. Amino acids: CASSVGTSGYNEQFF. This chain connects TRBV24-1 to TRBJ2-1; 11 bases fit TRBD2. Germline assignment: CDR1 KGHDR and CDR2 SFDVKD. The CDR3 has 15 residues.

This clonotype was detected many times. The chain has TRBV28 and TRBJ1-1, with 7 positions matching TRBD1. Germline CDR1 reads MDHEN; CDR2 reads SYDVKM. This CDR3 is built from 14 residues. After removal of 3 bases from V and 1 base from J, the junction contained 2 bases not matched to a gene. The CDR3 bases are TGTGCCAGCAGTTTCGCAGGGGGGAACACTGAAGCTTTCTTT. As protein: CASSFAGGNTEAFF.

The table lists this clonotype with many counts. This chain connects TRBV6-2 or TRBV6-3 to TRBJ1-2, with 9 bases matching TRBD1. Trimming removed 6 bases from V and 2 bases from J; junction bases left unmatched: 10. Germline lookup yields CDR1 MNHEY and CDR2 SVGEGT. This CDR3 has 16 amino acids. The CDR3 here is CASSSGQGTYNYGYTF. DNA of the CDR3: TGTGCCAGCAGCTCCGGACAGGGGACCTACAACTATGGCTACACCTTC.

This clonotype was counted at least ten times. The CDR3 protein is CASSEGTRTASQYF. In DNA, the CDR3 is TGTGCCAGCAGTGAAGGGACTAGAACGGCGTCGCAGTATTTT. V gene TRBV2 combines with J gene TRBJ2-3; TRBD2 matches at 7 bases. The CDR3 consists of 14 residues. Germline V CDR1 and CDR2: SNHLY, FYNNEI. V lost 1 base and J lost 10; bases outside the gene matches: 8.

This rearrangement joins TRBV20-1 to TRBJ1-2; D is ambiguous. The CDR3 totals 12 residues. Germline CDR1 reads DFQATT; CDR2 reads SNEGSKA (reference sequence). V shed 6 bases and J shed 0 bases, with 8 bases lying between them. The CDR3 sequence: CSARLTNYGYTF. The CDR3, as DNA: TGCAGTGCAAGGCTCACTAACTATGGCTACACCTTC.

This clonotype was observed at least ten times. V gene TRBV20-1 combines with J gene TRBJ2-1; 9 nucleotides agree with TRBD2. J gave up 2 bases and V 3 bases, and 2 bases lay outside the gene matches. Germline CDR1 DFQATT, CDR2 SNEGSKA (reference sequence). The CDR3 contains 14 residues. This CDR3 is CSASLAGTYNEQFF. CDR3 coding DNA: TGCAGTGCTAGTCTAGCGGGGACCTACAATGAGCAGTTCTTC.

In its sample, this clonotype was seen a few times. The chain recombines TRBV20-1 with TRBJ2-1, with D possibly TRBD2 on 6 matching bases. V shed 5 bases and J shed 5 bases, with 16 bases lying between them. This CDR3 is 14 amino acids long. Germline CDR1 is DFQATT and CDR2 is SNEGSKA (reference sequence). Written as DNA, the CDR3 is TGCAGTGCTCTTCCTTGGGAGGCCAACAATGAGCAGTTCTTC. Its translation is CSALPWEANNEQFF.

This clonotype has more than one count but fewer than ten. The CDR3 sequence is CAIRASYEQYF. The CDR3 DNA reads TGTGCCATCAGGGCCTCCTACGAGCAGTACTTC. The V and J genes are TRBV10-3 and TRBJ2-7; D unresolved. Trimming pared 6 bases from V and 0 bases from J, leaving 3 bases between. This CDR3 contains 11 residues. The V gene's germline CDR1 is ENHRY and CDR2 SYGVKD.

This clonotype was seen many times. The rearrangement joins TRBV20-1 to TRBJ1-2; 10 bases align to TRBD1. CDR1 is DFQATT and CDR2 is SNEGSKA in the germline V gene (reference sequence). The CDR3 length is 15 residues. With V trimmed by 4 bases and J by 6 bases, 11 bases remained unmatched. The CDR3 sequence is CSAMPLQGTGDGYTF. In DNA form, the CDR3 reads TGCAGTGCTATGCCGCTCCAAGGGACAGGGGATGGCTACACCTTC.

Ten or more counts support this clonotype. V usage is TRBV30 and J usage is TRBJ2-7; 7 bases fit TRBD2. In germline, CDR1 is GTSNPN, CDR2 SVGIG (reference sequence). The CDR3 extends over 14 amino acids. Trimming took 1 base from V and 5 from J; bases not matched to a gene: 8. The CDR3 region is CAWSEWRGIHEQYF. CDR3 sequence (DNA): TGTGCCTGGAGTGAGTGGCGGGGGATCCACGAGCAGTACTTC.

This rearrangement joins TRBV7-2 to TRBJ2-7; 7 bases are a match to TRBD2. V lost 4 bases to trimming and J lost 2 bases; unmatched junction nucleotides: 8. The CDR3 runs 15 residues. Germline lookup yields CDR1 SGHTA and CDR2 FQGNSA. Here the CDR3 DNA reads TGTGCCAGCAGCTCCTCAGCGGGACCGCCCTACGAGCAGTACTTC. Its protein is CASSSSAGPPYEQYF. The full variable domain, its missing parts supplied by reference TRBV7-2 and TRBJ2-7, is GAGVSQSPSNKVTEKGKDVELRCDPISGHTALYWYRQSLGQGLEFLIYFQGNSAPDKSGLPSDRFSAERTGGSVSTLTIQRTQQEDSAVYLCASSSSAGPPYEQYFGPGTRLTVT.